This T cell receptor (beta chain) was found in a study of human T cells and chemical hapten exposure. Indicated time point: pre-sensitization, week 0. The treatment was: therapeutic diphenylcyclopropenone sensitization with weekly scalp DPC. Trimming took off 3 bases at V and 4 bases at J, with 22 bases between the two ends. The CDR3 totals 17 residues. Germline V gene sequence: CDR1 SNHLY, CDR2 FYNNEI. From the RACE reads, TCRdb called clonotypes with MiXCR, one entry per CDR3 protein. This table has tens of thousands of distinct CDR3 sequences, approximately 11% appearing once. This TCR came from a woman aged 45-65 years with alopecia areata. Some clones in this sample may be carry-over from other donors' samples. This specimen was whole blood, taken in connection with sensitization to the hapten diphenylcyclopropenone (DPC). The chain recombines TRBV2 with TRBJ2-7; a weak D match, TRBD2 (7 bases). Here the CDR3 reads CASSEGLGGPRPYEQYF. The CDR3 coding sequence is TGTGCCAGCAGTGAGGGACTCGGGGGGCCACGTCCTTACGAGCAGTACTTC.